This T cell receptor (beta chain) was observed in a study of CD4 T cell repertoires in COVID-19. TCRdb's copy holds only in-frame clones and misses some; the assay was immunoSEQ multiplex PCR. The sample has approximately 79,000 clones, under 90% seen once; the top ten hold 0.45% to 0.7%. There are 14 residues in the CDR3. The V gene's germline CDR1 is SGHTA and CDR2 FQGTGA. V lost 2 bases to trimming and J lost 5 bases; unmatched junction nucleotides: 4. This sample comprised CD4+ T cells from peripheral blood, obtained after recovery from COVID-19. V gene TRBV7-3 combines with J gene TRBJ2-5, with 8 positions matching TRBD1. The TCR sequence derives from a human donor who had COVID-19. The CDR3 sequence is CASSLAGGAETQYF. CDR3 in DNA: TGTGCCAGCAGCTTAGCAGGGGGCGCGGAGACCCAGTACTTC.